This T cell receptor beta chain was identified in a study of vaccination effects on CD4 cells after COVID-19. An approximately 10-day culture period preceded the isolation of CD4+ T cells. IL-2 medium was substituted for half the medium on days 3 and 7. Study results and limitations: There was marked clonal contraction among infection- and vaccine-induced clones late after vaccination. The study, lacking early post-infection timepoints, had few convalescent patients.

Turning to this clone: The antigen remains unidentified.

Trimming at V came to 2 bases and at J to 1 base, leaving 9 bases not matched to a gene. CDR1 and CDR2 (germline): KGHDR, SFDVKD. This CDR3 is 18 amino acids long. Profiling relied on immunoSEQ multiplex PCR, and the TCRdb table lists in-frame clones only, not all of them. The table records over 65,000 clones, 75% to 80% of them present only once. V gene TRBV24-1 combines with J gene TRBJ2-1; 8 bases line up with TRBD2. The sequence was obtained from a human donor who received a COVID-19 vaccine. Sequences were derived from CD4+ T cells from PBMCs cultured without peptide, sampled before COVID-19 vaccination. As DNA, the CDR3 is TGTGCCACCAGTGATTCAAGGTCGGGGGGGAGGTCCTACAATGAGCAGTTCTTC. This encodes CATSDSRSGGRSYNEQFF.